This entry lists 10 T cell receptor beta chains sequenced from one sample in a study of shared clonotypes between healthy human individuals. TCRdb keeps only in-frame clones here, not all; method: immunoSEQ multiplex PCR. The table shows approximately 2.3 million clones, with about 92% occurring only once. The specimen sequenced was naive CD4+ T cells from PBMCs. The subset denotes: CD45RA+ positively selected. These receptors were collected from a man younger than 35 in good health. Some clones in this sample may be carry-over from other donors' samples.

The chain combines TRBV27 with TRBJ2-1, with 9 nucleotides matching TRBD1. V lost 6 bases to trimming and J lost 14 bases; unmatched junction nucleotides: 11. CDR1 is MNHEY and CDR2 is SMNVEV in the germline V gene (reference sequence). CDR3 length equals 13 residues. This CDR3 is CASSQAGTGLEFF. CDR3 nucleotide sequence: TGTGCCAGCAGCCAAGCCGGGACAGGGTTGGAGTTCTTC.

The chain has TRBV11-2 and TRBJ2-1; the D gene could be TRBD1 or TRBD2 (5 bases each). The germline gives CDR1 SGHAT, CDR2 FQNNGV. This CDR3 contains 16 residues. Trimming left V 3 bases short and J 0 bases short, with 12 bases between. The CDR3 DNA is TGTGCCAGCAGCTTTGTCGGGGCATCCTCCTACAATGAGCAGTTCTTC. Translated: CASSFVGASSYNEQFF.

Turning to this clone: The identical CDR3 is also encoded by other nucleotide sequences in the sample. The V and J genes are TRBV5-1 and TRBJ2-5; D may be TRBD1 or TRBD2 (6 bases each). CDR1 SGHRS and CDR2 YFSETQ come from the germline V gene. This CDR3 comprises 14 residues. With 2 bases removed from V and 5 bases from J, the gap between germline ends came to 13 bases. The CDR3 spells CASSFSGGGETQYF. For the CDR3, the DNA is TGCGCCAGCAGCTTCAGCGGAGGGGGGGAGACCCAGTACTTC.

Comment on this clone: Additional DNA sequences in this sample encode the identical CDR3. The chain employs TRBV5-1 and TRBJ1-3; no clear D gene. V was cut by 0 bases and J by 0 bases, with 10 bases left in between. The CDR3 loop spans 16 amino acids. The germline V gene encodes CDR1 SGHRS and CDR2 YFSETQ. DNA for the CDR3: TGCGCCAGCAGCTTGGTGGGCGCCTCCTCTGGAAACACCATATATTTT. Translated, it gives CASSLVGASSGNTIYF.

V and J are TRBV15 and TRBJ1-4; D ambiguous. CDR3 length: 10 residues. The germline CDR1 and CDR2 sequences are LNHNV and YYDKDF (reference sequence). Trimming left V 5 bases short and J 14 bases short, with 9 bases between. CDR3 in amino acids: CATSGVRLFF. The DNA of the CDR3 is TGTGCCACCAGCGGGGTGAGGCTGTTTTTT.

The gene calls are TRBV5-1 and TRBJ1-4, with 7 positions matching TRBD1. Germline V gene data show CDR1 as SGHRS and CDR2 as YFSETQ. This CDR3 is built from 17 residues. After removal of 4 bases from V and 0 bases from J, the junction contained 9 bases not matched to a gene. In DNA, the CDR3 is TGCGCCAGCAGCCCAGGACAGGTCTATTCAACTAATGAAAAACTGTTTTTT. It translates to CASSPGQVYSTNEKLFF.

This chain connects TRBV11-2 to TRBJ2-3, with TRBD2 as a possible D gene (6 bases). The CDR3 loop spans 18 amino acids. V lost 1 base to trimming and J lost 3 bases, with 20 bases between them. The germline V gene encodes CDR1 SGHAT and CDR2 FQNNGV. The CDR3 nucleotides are TGTGCCAGCAGCTTAGTTGACATCGCCGGAGGGAGGACAGATACGCAGTATTTT. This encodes CASSLVDIAGGRTDTQYF.

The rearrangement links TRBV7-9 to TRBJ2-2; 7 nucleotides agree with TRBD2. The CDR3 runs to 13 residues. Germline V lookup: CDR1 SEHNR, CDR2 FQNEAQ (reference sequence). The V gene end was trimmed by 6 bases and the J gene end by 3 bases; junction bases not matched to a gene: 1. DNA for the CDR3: TGTGCCAGCAGAGCGGGGTACACCGGGGAGCTGTTTTTT. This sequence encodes CASRAGYTGELFF.

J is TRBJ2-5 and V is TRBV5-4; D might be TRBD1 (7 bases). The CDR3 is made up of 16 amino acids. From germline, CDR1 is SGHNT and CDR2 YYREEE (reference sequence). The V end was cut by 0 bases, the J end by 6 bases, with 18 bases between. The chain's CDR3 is CASSLAVEGAGKTQYF. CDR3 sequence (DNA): TGTGCCAGCAGCTTGGCCGTGGAGGGGGCGGGGAAGACCCAGTACTTC.

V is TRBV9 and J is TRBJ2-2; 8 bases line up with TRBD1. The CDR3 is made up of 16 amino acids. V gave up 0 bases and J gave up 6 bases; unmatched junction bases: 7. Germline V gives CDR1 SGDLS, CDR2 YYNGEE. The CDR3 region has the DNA TGTGCCAGCAGCGTAGATGCAGGGGGCGTTTCCGGGGAGCTGTTTTTT. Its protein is CASSVDAGGVSGELFF. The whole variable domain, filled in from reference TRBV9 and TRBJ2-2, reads DSGVTQTPKHLITATGQRVTLRCSPRSGDLSVYWYQQSLDQGLQFLIQYYNGEERAKGNILERFSAQQFPDLHSELNLSSLELGDSALYFCASSVDAGGVSGELFFGEGSRLTVL.